This is a list of T cell receptor beta chains from one sample in a study of early T cells in non-severe SARS-CoV-2 infection. Each CDR3 protein is one row after TCRdb ran MiXCR on the 5' RACE reads. The table includes roughly 51,000 distinct CDR3 sequences, approximately 8.1% detected once. Sequenced sample: whole blood. The receptors stem from an adult who was a healthcare worker with PCR-confirmed SARS-CoV-2 infection or an uninfected control (not recorded which). Each CDR3 is given with its conserved first and last residue. D genes are given only for firm matches. Not every row has a clone size; where given, it reads once, few, many or a size class.

NA,many,TRBV28,TRBJ1-2,TGTGCCAGCAGTTTCGACAGGAACCGCTATGGCTACACCTTC,CASSFDRNRYGYTF
NA,many,TRBV12-3/TRBV12-4,TRBJ2-7,TGTGCCAGCAGTCTCTGGACAGTCTGGGACGAGCAGTACTTC,CASSLWTVWDEQYF
TRBD1,few,TRBV10-1,TRBJ1-2,TGCGCCAGCAGTGGTGGACAGGGGGATGGCTACACCTTC,CASSGGQGDGYTF
TRBD1,many,TRBV11-2,TRBJ2-3,TGTGCCAGCAGCTTGGGGACAGGAACCACAGATACGCAGTATTTT,CASSLGTGTTDTQYF
NA,few,TRBV24-1,TRBJ1-2,TGTGCCACCAGTGATTTCCCGGCTAACTATGGCTACACCTTC,CATSDFPANYGYTF
TRBD2,few,TRBV5-1,TRBJ2-1,TGCGCCAGCGGAATAGCGGGGGGCCGATACAATGAGCAGTTCTTC,CASGIAGGRYNEQFF
TRBD1,many,TRBV28,TRBJ2-5,TGTGCCAGCAGAAGACCGGGACAGAGACAAGAGACCCAGTACTTC,CASRRPGQRQETQYF
TRBD1,few,TRBV5-1,TRBJ1-1,TGCGCCAGCCGCTTAGGGACAGGGGGCGCCGGGGCTTTCTTT,CASRLGTGGAGAFF
NA,many,TRBV7-9,TRBJ2-4,TGTGCCAGCAGCATTGGGACTGCCAAAAACATTCAGTACTTC,CASSIGTAKNIQYF
TRBD2,many,TRBV4-2,TRBJ2-2,TGTGCCAGCAGCCAGGCACTAGCGGGGGGAGGCACCGGGGAGCTGTTTTTT,CASSQALAGGGTGELFF
NA,few,TRBV5-1,TRBJ2-3,TGCGCCAGCAGCTTGACGTGGCCCAGCACAGATACGCAGTATTTT,CASSLTWPSTDTQYF
NA,many,TRBV28,TRBJ1-2,TGTGCCACACTATTGGACATCTATGGCTACACCTTC,CATLLDIYGYTF
NA,many,TRBV6-2/TRBV6-3,TRBJ2-7,TGTGCCAGCAGTATACAGGGATTGGGCAGCGAGCAGTACTTC,CASSIQGLGSEQYF
TRBD1,NA,TRBV27,TRBJ2-7,TGTGCCAGCAGTTCCCAAGGACAGGGGGCTTACGAGCAGTACTTC,CASSSQGQGAYEQYF
TRBD2,NA,TRBV24-1,TRBJ2-3,TGTGCCACCAGTGACCGGACTAGCTCTAGCACAGATACGCAGTATTTT,CATSDRTSSSTDTQYF
NA,few,TRBV5-6,TRBJ1-1,TGTGCCAGCAGCTTGGCCTTGCGGAAGAACACTGAAGCTTTCTTT,CASSLALRKNTEAFF
NA,many,TRBV7-6,TRBJ1-1,TGTGCCAGCAGCCCTTACCACCGGACGAACACTGAAGCTTTCTTT,CASSPYHRTNTEAFF
NA,few,TRBV20-1,TRBJ2-5,TGCAGTGCTAGAGATCCTCAGGAGCATCAAGAGACCCAGTACTTC,CSARDPQEHQETQYF
NA,NA,TRBV5-6,TRBJ2-7,TGTGCCAGCAGCTTGGTGGGGGCCAACTCCTACGAGCAGTACTTC,CASSLVGANSYEQYF
NA,many,TRBV30,TRBJ2-1,TGTGCCTGGAGTGTAGGTGTAGGTGGTAATGAGCAGTTCTTC,CAWSVGVGGNEQFF
NA,many,TRBV19,TRBJ2-1,TGTGCCAGTAGTGTGGGGTCCTACAATGAGCAGTTCTTC,CASSVGSYNEQFF
NA,many,TRBV7-9,TRBJ2-3,TGTGCCAGCAGTCGACTAGGCAGAGATACGCAGTATTTT,CASSRLGRDTQYF
NA,few,TRBV10-3,TRBJ1-5,TGTGCCATCAGTGAGTCGGGGGGAGGTCAGCCCCAGCATTTT,CAISESGGGQPQHF
NA,NA,TRBV10-2,TRBJ2-3,TGCGCCAGCCGCGTTGGGTTAATAGCTGGGCCAGATACGCAGTATTTT,CASRVGLIAGPDTQYF
NA,few,TRBV5-1,TRBJ1-1,TGCGCCAGCAGCTTGGCCTACAGGGAATATACTGAAGCTTTCTTT,CASSLAYREYTEAFF
NA,NA,TRBV27,TRBJ1-6,TGTGCCAGCAGTTCGAGACAGAGGGGGTTCTATAATTCACCCCTCCACTTT,CASSSRQRGFYNSPLHF
NA,NA,TRBV12-3/TRBV12-4,TRBJ2-5,TGTGCCAGCAGTTATTGGGGAGAGACCCAGTACTTC,CASSYWGETQYF
NA,many,TRBV2,TRBJ1-1,TGTGCCAGCAGTGAAGAGTGGACTGAAGCTTTCTTT,CASSEEWTEAFF